This T cell receptor beta chain is drawn from a study of shared clonotypes between healthy human individuals. This CDR3 contains 13 residues. Trimming shortened V by 10 bases and J by 1 base, and 13 bases separated the two germline ends. From germline, CDR1 is LNHDA and CDR2 SQIVND (reference sequence). With regard to this clone: The same CDR3 also results from other DNA sequences found in this sample.

Data came from immunoSEQ multiplex PCR; TCRdb stores just in-frame clones and leaves some out. The sample includes a few million clones, approximately 90% of them seen just once. Specimen: naive CD4+ T cells sorted from blood. The subset here: CD45RA+ positively selected. V and J are TRBV19 and TRBJ1-1; tentative D call: TRBD1 (5 bases). This receptor was identified in a man younger than 30 in good health. CDR3: CATSDRGNTEAFF. The DNA of the CDR3 is TGTGCCACATCTGACAGAGGGAACACTGAAGCTTTCTTT.